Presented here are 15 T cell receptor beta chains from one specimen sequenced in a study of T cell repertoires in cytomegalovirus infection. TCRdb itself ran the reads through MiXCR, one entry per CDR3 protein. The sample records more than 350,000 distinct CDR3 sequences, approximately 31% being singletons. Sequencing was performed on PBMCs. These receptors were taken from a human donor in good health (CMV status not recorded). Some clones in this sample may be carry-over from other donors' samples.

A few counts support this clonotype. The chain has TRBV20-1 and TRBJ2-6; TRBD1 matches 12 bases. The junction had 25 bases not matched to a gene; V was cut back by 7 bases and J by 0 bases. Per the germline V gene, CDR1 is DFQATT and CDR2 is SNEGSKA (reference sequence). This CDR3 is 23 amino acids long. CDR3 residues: CSVPLGWGQGASPRYSGANVLTF. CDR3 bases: TGCAGTGTCCCCTTAGGGTGGGGACAGGGGGCATCCCCCCGCTACTCTGGGGCCAACGTCCTGACTTTC.

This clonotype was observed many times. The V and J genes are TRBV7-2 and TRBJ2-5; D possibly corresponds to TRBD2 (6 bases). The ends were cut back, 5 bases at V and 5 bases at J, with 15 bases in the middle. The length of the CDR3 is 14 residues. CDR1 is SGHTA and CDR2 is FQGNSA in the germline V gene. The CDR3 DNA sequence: TGTGCCAGCAGCGGCCGGAGGGCTCGCGAGACCCAGTACTTC. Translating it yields CASSGRRARETQYF.

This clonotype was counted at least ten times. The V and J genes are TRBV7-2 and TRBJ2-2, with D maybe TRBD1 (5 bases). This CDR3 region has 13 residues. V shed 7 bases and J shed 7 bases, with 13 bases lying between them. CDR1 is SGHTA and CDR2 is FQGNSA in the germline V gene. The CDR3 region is CASTLSGIGELFF. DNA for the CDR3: TGTGCCAGCACCCTGTCAGGGATCGGGGAGCTGTTTTTT.

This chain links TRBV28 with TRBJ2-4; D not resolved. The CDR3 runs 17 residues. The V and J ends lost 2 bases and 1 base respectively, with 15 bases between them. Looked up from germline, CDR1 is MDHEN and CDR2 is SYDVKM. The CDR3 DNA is TGTGCCAGCAGTTTAGTAGGCAAGCGACTCGCCAAAAACATTCAGTACTTC. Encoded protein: CASSLVGKRLAKNIQYF.

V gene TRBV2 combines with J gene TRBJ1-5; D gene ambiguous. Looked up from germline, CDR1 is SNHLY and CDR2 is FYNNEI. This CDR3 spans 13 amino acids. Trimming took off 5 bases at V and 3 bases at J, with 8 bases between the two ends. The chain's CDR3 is CASSLGNNQPQHF. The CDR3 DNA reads TGTGCCAGCAGTTTGGGCAACAATCAGCCCCAGCATTTT.

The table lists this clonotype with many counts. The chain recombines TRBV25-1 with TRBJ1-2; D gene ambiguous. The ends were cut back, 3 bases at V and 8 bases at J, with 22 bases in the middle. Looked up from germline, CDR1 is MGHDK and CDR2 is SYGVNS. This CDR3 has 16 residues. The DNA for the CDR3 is TGTGCCAGCAGTGACTCCGGACGGGTCAGCGGCTGGGGCTACACCTTC. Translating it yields CASSDSGRVSGWGYTF.

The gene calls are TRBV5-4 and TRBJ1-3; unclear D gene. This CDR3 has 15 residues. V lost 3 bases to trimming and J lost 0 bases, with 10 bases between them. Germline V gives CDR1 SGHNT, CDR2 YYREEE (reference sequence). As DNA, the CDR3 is TGTGCCAGCAGCTCCGTCAGCAGCTCTGGAAACACCATATATTTT. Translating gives CASSSVSSSGNTIYF.

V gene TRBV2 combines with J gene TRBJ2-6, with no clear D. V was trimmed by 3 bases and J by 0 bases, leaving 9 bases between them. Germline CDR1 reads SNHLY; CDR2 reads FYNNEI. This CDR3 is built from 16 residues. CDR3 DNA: TGTGCCAGCAGTGACTACAGTTTCTCTGGGGCCAACGTCCTGACTTTC. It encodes CASSDYSFSGANVLTF.

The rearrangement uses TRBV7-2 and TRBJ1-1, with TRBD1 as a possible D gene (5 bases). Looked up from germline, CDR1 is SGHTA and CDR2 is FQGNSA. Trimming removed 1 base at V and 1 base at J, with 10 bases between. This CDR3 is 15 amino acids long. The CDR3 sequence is CASSLGSGANTEAFF. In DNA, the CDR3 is TGTGCCAGCAGCTTAGGGAGCGGGGCGAACACTGAAGCTTTCTTT.

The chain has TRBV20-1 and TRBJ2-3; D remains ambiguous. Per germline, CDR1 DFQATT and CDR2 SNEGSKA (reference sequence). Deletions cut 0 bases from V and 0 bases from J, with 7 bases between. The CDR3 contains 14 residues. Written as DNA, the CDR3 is TGCAGTGCTAGAGATCCGTACAGCACAGATACGCAGTATTTT. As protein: CSARDPYSTDTQYF.

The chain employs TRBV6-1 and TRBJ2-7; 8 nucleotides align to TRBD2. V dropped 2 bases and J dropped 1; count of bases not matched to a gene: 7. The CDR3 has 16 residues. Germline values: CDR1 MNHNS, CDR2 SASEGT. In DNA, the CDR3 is TGTGCCAGCAGTGAATTTCAACAGCGGGGGTCCTACGAGCAGTACTTC. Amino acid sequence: CASSEFQQRGSYEQYF.

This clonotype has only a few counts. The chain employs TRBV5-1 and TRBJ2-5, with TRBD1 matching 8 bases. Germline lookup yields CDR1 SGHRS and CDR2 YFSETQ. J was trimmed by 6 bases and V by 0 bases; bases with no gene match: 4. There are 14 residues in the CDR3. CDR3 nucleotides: TGCGCCAGCAGCTTGGATACAGGGGGTAAGACCCAGTACTTC. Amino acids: CASSLDTGGKTQYF.

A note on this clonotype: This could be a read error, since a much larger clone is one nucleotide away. The DNA of the CDR3 is TGTGCCAGCAGTTCCGGGACGGGTGGCTACAATGAGCAGTCCTTC. It yields the protein CASSSGTGGYNEQSF. The genes are TRBV7-2 and TRBJ2-1; D may match TRBD1 or TRBD2 (5 bases each). The CDR3 sequence is 15 residues long. Germline V gene data show CDR1 as SGHTA and CDR2 as FQGNSA.

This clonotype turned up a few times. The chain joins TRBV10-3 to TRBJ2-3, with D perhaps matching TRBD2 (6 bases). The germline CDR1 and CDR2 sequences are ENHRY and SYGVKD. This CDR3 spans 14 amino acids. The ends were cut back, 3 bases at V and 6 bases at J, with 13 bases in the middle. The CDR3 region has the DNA TGTGCCATCAGTGAATCACTAGCAACCGATACGCAGTATTTT. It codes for CAISESLATDTQYF.

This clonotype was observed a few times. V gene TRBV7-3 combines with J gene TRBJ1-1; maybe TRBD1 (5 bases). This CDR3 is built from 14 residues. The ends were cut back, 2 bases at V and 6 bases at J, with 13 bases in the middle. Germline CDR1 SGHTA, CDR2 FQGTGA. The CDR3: CASSLRGWGAEAFF. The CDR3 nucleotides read TGTGCCAGCAGCTTACGCGGTTGGGGCGCTGAAGCTTTCTTT.